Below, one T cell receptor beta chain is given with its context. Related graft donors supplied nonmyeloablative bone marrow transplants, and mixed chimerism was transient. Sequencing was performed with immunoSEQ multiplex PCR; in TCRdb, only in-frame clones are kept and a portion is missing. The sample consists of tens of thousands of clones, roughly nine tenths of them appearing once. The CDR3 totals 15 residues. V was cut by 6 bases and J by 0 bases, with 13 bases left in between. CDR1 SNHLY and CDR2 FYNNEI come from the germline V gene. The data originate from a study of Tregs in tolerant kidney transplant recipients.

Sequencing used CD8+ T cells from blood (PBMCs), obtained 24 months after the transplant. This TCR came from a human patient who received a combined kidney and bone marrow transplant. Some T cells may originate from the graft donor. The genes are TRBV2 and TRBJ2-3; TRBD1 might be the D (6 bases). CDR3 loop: CASSLGQTSTDTQYF. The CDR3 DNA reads TGTGCCAGCAGCCTCGGACAGACTAGCACAGATACGCAGTATTTT. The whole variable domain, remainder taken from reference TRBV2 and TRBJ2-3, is EPEVTQTPSHQVTQMGQEVILRCVPISNHLYFYWYRQILGQKVEFLVSFYNNEISEKSEIFDDQFSVERPDGSNFTLKIRSTKLEDSAMYFCASSLGQTSTDTQYFGPGTRLTVL.